This T cell receptor (beta chain) was found in a study of blood T cell repertoires in COVID-19. This clone has only one observation. The assay was immunoSEQ multiplex PCR, and TCRdb's table has in-frame clones only and misses some. The repertoire has roughly 250,000 clones, 70% to 90% of them found once; the top ten carry about 1.5%. Those who participated ranged in age from roughly 18 to 100 years and resided in approximately 23 US areas. CDR1 and CDR2 (germline): MDHEN, SYDVKM. After removal of 3 bases from V and 7 bases from J, the junction contained 3 bases not matched to a gene. The CDR3 runs 13 residues.

This sequence was found in a woman in her forties or fifties who had recovered from COVID-19. The sequencing input was PBMCs or T cells enriched from blood (not recorded which). The chain employs TRBV28 and TRBJ1-5, with 7 bases aligning to TRBD1. CDR3 sequence (DNA): TGTGCCAGCAGTTTTCAGGGGGAACAGCCCCAGCATTTT. Translation gives CASSFQGEQPQHF.